The rows below give T cell receptor beta chains drawn from one sample of a study of blood T cell repertoires in COVID-19. Measured with immunoSEQ multiplex PCR; TCRdb has only the in-frame clones, and not every one. The sample includes 300,000 to 400,000 clones, 85% of them seen just once. Material for sequencing was PBMCs or T cells enriched from blood (not recorded which). These receptor sequences come from a woman between 25 and 40 years old who had been exposed to COVID-19. Each CDR3 is given with its conserved first and last residue. The D gene is left open where the match is weak. Size is stated for part of the rows, as once, few or many counts, or as a class when the clone is expanded.

v_gene: TRBV11-2; d_gene: TRBD2; abundance: -; j_gene: TRBJ2-1; CDR3aa: CASSLSPSGYNNEQFF; CDR3nt: TGTGCCAGCAGCTTATCCCCTAGCGGCTACAACAATGAGCAGTTCTTC
v_gene: TRBV21-1; d_gene: -; abundance: -; j_gene: TRBJ2-3; CDR3aa: CASSIQSTDTQYF; CDR3nt: TGTGCCAGCAGCATCCAAAGCACAGATACGCAGTATTTT
v_gene: TRBV30; d_gene: TRBD1; abundance: -; j_gene: TRBJ1-4; CDR3aa: CAWSGATGGGREKLFF; CDR3nt: TGTGCCTGGAGTGGCGCCACAGGGGGTGGGAGGGAAAAACTGTTTTTT
v_gene: TRBV28; d_gene: TRBD2; abundance: -; j_gene: TRBJ2-1; CDR3aa: CASSLGLAGGNEQFF; CDR3nt: TGTGCCAGCAGTTTAGGGCTAGCGGGGGGGAATGAGCAGTTCTTC
v_gene: TRBV18; d_gene: -; abundance: -; j_gene: TRBJ1-5; CDR3aa: CASSPPGGDLSNQPQHF; CDR3nt: TGTGCCAGCTCACCACCGGGGGGGGACCTTAGCAATCAGCCCCAGCATTTT
v_gene: TRBV5-1; d_gene: TRBD1; abundance: -; j_gene: TRBJ1-3; CDR3aa: CASSPAPSTGSITIYF; CDR3nt: TGCGCCAGCAGCCCTGCTCCTTCGACAGGGAGCATCACCATATATTTT
v_gene: TRBV7-2; d_gene: -; abundance: few; j_gene: TRBJ1-6; CDR3aa: CASSLSSRRDSPLHF; CDR3nt: TGTGCCAGCAGCTTAAGCTCCCGGCGGGATTCACCCCTCCACTTT
v_gene: TRBV4-2; d_gene: -; abundance: -; j_gene: TRBJ2-1; CDR3aa: CASSHDRTDWTQGNEQFF; CDR3nt: TGTGCCAGCAGCCACGACCGAACCGACTGGACCCAGGGGAATGAGCAGTTCTTC
v_gene: TRBV28; d_gene: -; abundance: once; j_gene: TRBJ1-2; CDR3aa: CASGAPDGYTF; CDR3nt: TGTGCCAGCGGGGCCCCCGATGGCTACACCTTC
v_gene: TRBV27; d_gene: -; abundance: -; j_gene: TRBJ1-2; CDR3aa: CASGDSAYGYTF; CDR3nt: TGTGCCTCGGGGGACTCGGCCTATGGCTACACCTTC
v_gene: TRBV12-3/TRBV12-4; d_gene: -; abundance: -; j_gene: TRBJ1-2; CDR3aa: CASSKDSYGYTF; CDR3nt: TGTGCCAGCAGTAAAGACAGCTATGGCTACACCTTC
v_gene: TRBV4-2; d_gene: -; abundance: -; j_gene: TRBJ1-2; CDR3aa: CASSQGPLLQGKNGYTF; CDR3nt: TGTGCCAGCAGCCAAGGGCCTTTGCTCCAGGGAAAGAATGGCTACACCTTC
v_gene: TRBV7-8; d_gene: -; abundance: -; j_gene: TRBJ1-3; CDR3aa: CASSPAGGPGNTIYF; CDR3nt: TGTGCCAGCAGCCCCGCGGGGGGGCCCGGAAACACCATATATTTT
v_gene: TRBV4-1; d_gene: TRBD1; abundance: few; j_gene: TRBJ1-1; CDR3aa: CASSQRTGTVNTEAFF; CDR3nt: TGCGCCAGCAGCCAACGCACCGGGACAGTGAACACTGAAGCTTTCTTT
v_gene: TRBV2; d_gene: -; abundance: -; j_gene: TRBJ2-5; CDR3aa: CASSDETGQQETQYF; CDR3nt: TGTGCCAGCAGTGATGAGACCGGACAGCAAGAGACCCAGTACTTC
v_gene: TRBV6-4; d_gene: TRBD1; abundance: -; j_gene: TRBJ2-1; CDR3aa: CASSPTHKTGGSFNEQFF; CDR3nt: TGTGCCAGCAGTCCCACCCATAAAACAGGGGGCTCATTCAATGAGCAGTTCTTC
v_gene: TRBV7-2; d_gene: -; abundance: -; j_gene: TRBJ2-6; CDR3aa: CASSLEKDSSGANVLTF; CDR3nt: TGTGCCAGCAGCTTAGAAAAGGACTCCTCTGGGGCCAACGTCCTGACTTTC
v_gene: TRBV30; d_gene: TRBD1; abundance: -; j_gene: TRBJ1-4; CDR3aa: CAWSVMRQGAPVANEKLFF; CDR3nt: TGTGCCTGGAGTGTAATGAGACAGGGGGCCCCCGTCGCTAATGAAAAACTGTTTTTT
v_gene: TRBV12-3/TRBV12-4; d_gene: -; abundance: -; j_gene: TRBJ1-1; CDR3aa: CASSLVAGTEAFF; CDR3nt: TGTGCCAGCAGTTTGGTGGCGGGCACTGAAGCTTTCTTT
v_gene: TRBV12-3/TRBV12-4; d_gene: -; abundance: -; j_gene: TRBJ2-7; CDR3aa: CASSFRGKDEQYF; CDR3nt: TGTGCCAGCAGTTTTAGGGGGAAGGACGAGCAGTACTTC
v_gene: TRBV2; d_gene: -; abundance: -; j_gene: TRBJ1-2; CDR3aa: CASSDSRGDGYTF; CDR3nt: TGTGCCAGCAGTGATTCCCGGGGGGACGGCTACACCTTC
v_gene: TRBV19; d_gene: TRBD1; abundance: -; j_gene: TRBJ1-1; CDR3aa: CASSPDRGAEAFF; CDR3nt: TGTGCCAGTAGTCCAGACAGGGGGGCAGAAGCTTTCTTT
v_gene: TRBV19; d_gene: -; abundance: -; j_gene: TRBJ2-2; CDR3aa: CATIPAGGHTGELFF; CDR3nt: TGTGCCACCATCCCCGCCGGCGGCCACACCGGGGAGCTGTTTTTT
v_gene: TRBV5-1; d_gene: -; abundance: -; j_gene: TRBJ2-5; CDR3aa: CASSLDRVDQETQYF; CDR3nt: TGCGCCAGCAGCTTGGACAGGGTAGATCAAGAGACCCAGTACTTC
v_gene: TRBV7-6; d_gene: TRBD2; abundance: -; j_gene: TRBJ2-3; CDR3aa: CASSSGTSGVGEGTQYF; CDR3nt: TGTGCCAGCAGCTCAGGGACTAGCGGAGTGGGGGAGGGTACGCAGTATTTT
v_gene: TRBV24-1; d_gene: TRBD1; abundance: few; j_gene: TRBJ2-5; CDR3aa: CATSATSTGWYETQYF; CDR3nt: TGTGCCACCAGTGCCACCTCGACAGGGTGGTATGAGACCCAGTACTTC
v_gene: TRBV19; d_gene: TRBD1; abundance: -; j_gene: TRBJ1-4; CDR3aa: CASNETGGKKLFF; CDR3nt: TGTGCCAGTAACGAGACAGGGGGCAAGAAACTGTTTTTT
v_gene: TRBV5-1; d_gene: -; abundance: -; j_gene: TRBJ2-5; CDR3aa: CASSVGTGLLRTQYF; CDR3nt: TGCGCCAGCAGCGTAGGGACTGGTCTACTTAGGACCCAGTACTTC
v_gene: TRBV7-9; d_gene: TRBD1; abundance: -; j_gene: TRBJ1-4; CDR3aa: CASSLDRGSEKLFF; CDR3nt: TGTGCCAGCAGCTTAGACAGGGGCAGTGAAAAACTGTTTTTT
v_gene: TRBV5-1; d_gene: -; abundance: few; j_gene: TRBJ2-2; CDR3aa: CASSLALASNTGELFF; CDR3nt: TGCGCCAGCAGCTTGGCCTTGGCTTCGAACACCGGGGAGCTGTTTTTT
v_gene: TRBV4-3; d_gene: -; abundance: once; j_gene: TRBJ1-1; CDR3aa: CASSQGGPGLTLNTEAFF; CDR3nt: TGCGCCAGCAGCCAAGGAGGACCGGGACTCACATTGAACACTGAAGCTTTCTTT
v_gene: TRBV3-1/TRBV3-2; d_gene: TRBD1; abundance: once; j_gene: TRBJ1-2; CDR3aa: CASKDRVGGYTF; CDR3nt: TGTGCCAGCAAGGACAGGGTTGGAGGCTACACCTTC
v_gene: TRBV30; d_gene: TRBD2; abundance: -; j_gene: TRBJ2-7; CDR3aa: CAWSVTSGSYEQYF; CDR3nt: TGTGCCTGGAGTGTTACTAGCGGGAGCTACGAGCAGTACTTC
v_gene: TRBV4-1; d_gene: -; abundance: -; j_gene: TRBJ2-7; CDR3aa: CASSQLGGGLSYEQYF; CDR3nt: TGCGCCAGCAGCCAACTTGGCGGTGGCCTTTCCTACGAGCAGTACTTC
v_gene: TRBV30; d_gene: -; abundance: -; j_gene: TRBJ2-5; CDR3aa: CAWSEELGTQETQYF; CDR3nt: TGTGCCTGGAGCGAGGAATTAGGTACGCAAGAGACCCAGTACTTC
v_gene: TRBV9; d_gene: -; abundance: -; j_gene: TRBJ2-2; CDR3aa: CASSEGQPNTGELFF; CDR3nt: TGTGCCAGCAGCGAGGGGCAGCCGAACACCGGGGAGCTGTTTTTT
v_gene: TRBV18; d_gene: TRBD1; abundance: -; j_gene: TRBJ1-2; CDR3aa: CASSPRDSDGYTF; CDR3nt: TGTGCCAGCTCACCAAGGGACAGCGATGGCTACACCTTC
v_gene: TRBV9; d_gene: -; abundance: -; j_gene: TRBJ2-5; CDR3aa: CASARAGRQETQYF; CDR3nt: TGTGCCAGCGCGAGAGCAGGGAGGCAAGAGACCCAGTACTTC
v_gene: TRBV24-1; d_gene: TRBD1; abundance: -; j_gene: TRBJ1-2; CDR3aa: CATSDTTGGNYGYTF; CDR3nt: TGTGCCACCAGTGACACGACAGGGGGCAACTATGGCTACACCTTC
v_gene: TRBV5-4; d_gene: TRBD2; abundance: -; j_gene: TRBJ2-1; CDR3aa: CASSLVVSSGGYNEQFF; CDR3nt: TGTGCCAGCAGCTTGGTCGTGTCTAGCGGGGGCTACAATGAGCAGTTCTTC
v_gene: TRBV5-4; d_gene: TRBD2; abundance: -; j_gene: TRBJ2-7; CDR3aa: CASRLAGESYEQYF; CDR3nt: TGTGCCAGCAGACTAGCGGGGGAGTCCTACGAGCAGTACTTC
v_gene: TRBV9; d_gene: -; abundance: -; j_gene: TRBJ2-3; CDR3aa: CASSVYGSVADTQYF; CDR3nt: TGTGCCAGCAGCGTCTACGGGAGCGTCGCAGATACGCAGTATTTT
v_gene: TRBV14; d_gene: -; abundance: -; j_gene: TRBJ2-5; CDR3aa: CASSQGGTFQETQYF; CDR3nt: TGTGCCAGCAGCCAAGGTGGGACATTCCAAGAGACCCAGTACTTC
v_gene: TRBV29-1; d_gene: -; abundance: -; j_gene: TRBJ1-2; CDR3aa: CSVYRDGYTF; CDR3nt: TGCAGCGTTTACAGGGACGGCTACACCTTC
v_gene: TRBV19; d_gene: TRBD1; abundance: -; j_gene: TRBJ1-5; CDR3aa: CASSVGGTGGWLDNQPQHF; CDR3nt: TGTGCCAGTAGTGTCGGCGGGACAGGGGGCTGGTTAGACAATCAGCCCCAGCATTTT
v_gene: TRBV28; d_gene: TRBD1; abundance: -; j_gene: TRBJ1-2; CDR3aa: CASSLGQGYGYTF; CDR3nt: TGTGCCAGCAGTCTGGGACAGGGCTATGGCTACACCTTC
v_gene: TRBV6-5; d_gene: -; abundance: -; j_gene: TRBJ1-2; CDR3aa: CASSHRPDYGYTF; CDR3nt: TGTGCCAGCAGTCATCGCCCAGACTATGGCTACACCTTC
v_gene: TRBV3-1/TRBV3-2; d_gene: TRBD1; abundance: -; j_gene: TRBJ2-7; CDR3aa: CASSQTGANEQYF; CDR3nt: TGTGCCAGCAGCCAAACAGGGGCCAACGAGCAGTACTTC
v_gene: TRBV5-5; d_gene: TRBD1; abundance: -; j_gene: TRBJ1-5; CDR3aa: CASSRGTGPQPQHF; CDR3nt: TGTGCCAGCAGCCGGGGGACAGGGCCTCAGCCCCAGCATTTT
v_gene: TRBV4-1; d_gene: TRBD1; abundance: -; j_gene: TRBJ1-1; CDR3aa: CASSQRGQGNTEAFF; CDR3nt: TGCGCCAGCAGCCAAAGGGGACAGGGAAACACTGAAGCTTTCTTT
v_gene: TRBV10-3; d_gene: TRBD2; abundance: once; j_gene: TRBJ2-3; CDR3aa: CAISGRERDTQYF; CDR3nt: TGTGCCATCAGTGGGCGGGAGAGAGATACGCAGTATTTT
v_gene: TRBV10-3; d_gene: -; abundance: -; j_gene: TRBJ1-5; CDR3aa: CAISWGDGNQPQHF; CDR3nt: TGTGCCATCAGTTGGGGGGACGGGAATCAGCCCCAGCATTTT
v_gene: TRBV19; d_gene: -; abundance: -; j_gene: TRBJ1-2; CDR3aa: CASSMKPYGYTF; CDR3nt: TGTGCCAGTAGTATGAAGCCCTATGGCTACACCTTC
v_gene: TRBV28; d_gene: -; abundance: -; j_gene: TRBJ1-3; CDR3aa: CASSESSSGNTIYF; CDR3nt: TGTGCCAGCAGCGAAAGTAGCTCTGGAAACACCATATATTTT
v_gene: TRBV2; d_gene: -; abundance: -; j_gene: TRBJ2-1; CDR3aa: CASSESLARYNEQFF; CDR3nt: TGTGCCAGCAGTGAATCCCTAGCCAGATACAATGAGCAGTTCTTC